Listed below are T cell receptor beta chains from one sample, sequenced in a study of CD8+CD57+ T cells in acquired aplastic anemia. TCRdb reanalysed the reads using MiXCR and keeps one entry per CDR3 protein. The sample has about 190,000 distinct CDR3 sequences, nearly 50% seen once. Specimen: sorted CD4+, CD8+, or CD8+CD57+ T cells (not recorded which) from PBMCs. All receptors derive from a human donor with aplastic anemia. The CDR3 runs from the conserved cysteine through the conserved F or W. The D gene is left open where the match is weak. The size entry is marked missing in some rows and otherwise reads once, few, many or a size class.

d_call,j_call,clone_size,v_call,cdr3_aa,cdr3_nt
.,TRBJ2-3,.,TRBV9,CASSVSPGQGDTQYF,TGTGCCAGCAGCGTATCCCCGGGGCAAGGAGATACGCAGTATTTT
.,TRBJ1-1,few,TRBV10-3,CAISPGEYSEAFF,TGTGCCATCAGTCCGGGGGAGTATTCTGAAGCTTTCTTT
TRBD1,TRBJ2-7,.,TRBV7-2,CASSWTGEYYEQYF,TGTGCCAGCAGCTGGACAGGGGAATACTACGAGCAGTACTTC
TRBD1,TRBJ1-6,.,TRBV2,CARRTGGVGDSPLHF,TGTGCCCGGAGGACAGGGGGCGTTGGAGATTCACCCCTCCACTTT
.,TRBJ1-1,.,TRBV25-1,CASSESGAGNTEAFF,TGTGCCAGCAGTGAATCGGGTGCGGGGAACACTGAAGCTTTCTTT
TRBD1,TRBJ2-5,.,TRBV19,CASSTGGEGRETQYF,TGTGCCAGTAGTACAGGGGGCGAGGGAAGAGAGACCCAGTACTTC
.,TRBJ2-7,.,TRBV12-3/TRBV12-4,CASTQSGRGGEQYF,TGTGCCAGCACCCAATCGGGCAGGGGAGGCGAGCAGTACTTC
.,TRBJ2-1,few,TRBV2,CASSDGGLGLNEQFF,TGTGCCAGCAGTGATGGGGGGTTGGGGCTCAATGAGCAGTTCTTC
.,TRBJ2-1,many,TRBV7-2,CASSLQGNEQFF,TGTGCCAGCAGCTTACAGGGCAATGAGCAGTTCTTC
.,TRBJ2-1,many,TRBV12-3/TRBV12-4,CASSFARGYNEQFF,TGTGCCAGCAGTTTCGCGAGGGGCTACAATGAGCAGTTCTTC
TRBD2,TRBJ2-1,few,TRBV30,CAWTVGLAVYNEQFF,TGTGCCTGGACCGTGGGACTAGCGGTCTACAATGAGCAGTTCTTC
.,TRBJ1-5,.,TRBV12-3/TRBV12-4,CASTLGGNQPQHF,TGTGCCAGCACCCTGGGAGGCAATCAGCCCCAGCATTTT
.,TRBJ1-2,.,TRBV19,CASSIRQAADYGYTF,TGTGCCAGTAGTATTAGACAGGCGGCGGACTATGGCTACACCTTC
TRBD2,TRBJ2-7,many,TRBV7-2,CASSLESGRFTGYEQYF,TGTGCCAGCAGCCTCGAGAGCGGGAGGTTCACGGGATACGAGCAGTACTTC
.,TRBJ1-2,few,TRBV19,CASTLTGMGGYTF,TGTGCCAGTACCCTGACAGGAATGGGTGGCTACACCTTC
TRBD2,TRBJ2-1,once,TRBV11-1,CASSLALAEGDEQFF,TGTGCCAGCAGCTTAGCACTAGCGGAAGGGGATGAGCAGTTCTTC
TRBD2,TRBJ2-7,.,TRBV20-1,CSARMPSGPYEQYF,TGCAGTGCTAGAATGCCTAGCGGACCCTACGAGCAGTACTTC
.,TRBJ2-1,.,TRBV11-2,CASSSDTYNEQFF,TGTGCCAGCAGCTCCGACACTTACAATGAGCAGTTCTTC
TRBD2,TRBJ2-1,many,TRBV2,CASSRLAGEYNEQFF,TGTGCCAGCAGTCGACTAGCGGGCGAATACAATGAGCAGTTCTTC
TRBD1,TRBJ1-1,.,TRBV10-3,CATCSTGSNTEAFF,TGTGCCACCTGTTCGACAGGGTCGAACACTGAAGCTTTCTTT
.,TRBJ1-6,.,TRBV7-9,CASSDRVLHF,TGTGCCAGCAGCGATCGGGTGCTCCACTTT
TRBD2,TRBJ2-2,many,TRBV20-1,CSARASGKSGELFF,TGCAGTGCTAGGGCTAGCGGGAAGTCGGGGGAGCTGTTTTTT
.,TRBJ1-1,.,TRBV19,CASSIKGLNTEAFF,TGTGCCAGTAGTATTAAGGGGTTGAACACTGAAGCTTTCTTT
.,TRBJ1-2,many,TRBV9,CASSPSQGPIYGYTF,TGTGCCAGCAGCCCAAGTCAGGGACCCATCTATGGCTACACCTTC
.,TRBJ2-5,many,TRBV2,CASSLGIGETQYF,TGTGCCAGCAGTCTGGGGATTGGAGAGACCCAGTACTTC
TRBD1,TRBJ1-5,.,TRBV2,CASSERVDRNQPQHF,TGTGCCAGCAGTGAGCGGGTGGACAGGAATCAGCCCCAGCATTTT
.,TRBJ1-5,few,TRBV7-9,CASSRDGRNQPQHF,TGTGCCAGCAGCCGGGACGGGCGCAATCAGCCCCAGCATTTT
.,TRBJ1-2,.,TRBV7-3,CASGRHSDYGYTF,TGTGCCAGCGGGCGCCACTCGGACTATGGCTACACCTTC
.,TRBJ2-2,few,TRBV7-2,CASSFRGTNTGELFF,TGTGCCAGCAGTTTCCGGGGTACGAACACCGGGGAGCTGTTTTTT
.,TRBJ2-7,many,TRBV4-2,CASSQPSGTSTLFYEQYF,TGTGCCAGCAGCCAGCCTTCCGGGACTTCTACCCTTTTCTACGAGCAGTACTTC
.,TRBJ2-2,.,TRBV7-6,CASSLAGRELFF,TGTGCCAGCAGCTTAGCGGGGCGGGAGCTGTTTTTT
TRBD2,TRBJ2-3,many,TRBV2,CASSQRLAGGRTDTQYF,TGTGCCAGCAGTCAACGACTAGCGGGAGGTAGAACAGATACGCAGTATTTT
.,TRBJ1-4,.,TRBV7-2,CASSLVAGLNEKLFF,TGTGCCAGCAGCTTAGTTGCAGGGCTGAATGAAAAACTGTTTTTT
.,TRBJ2-3,many,TRBV24-1,CATSRQGDTQYF,TGTGCCACCAGTCGGCAGGGAGATACGCAGTATTTT
.,TRBJ2-2,.,TRBV5-6,CASSLVTNDGELFF,TGTGCCAGCAGCTTGGTTACCAATGACGGGGAGCTGTTTTTT
.,TRBJ1-5,few,TRBV15,CATSREVYSNQPQHF,TGTGCCACCAGCAGAGAGGTATATAGCAATCAGCCCCAGCATTTT
.,TRBJ1-4,.,TRBV2,CASSEWASNEKLFF,TGTGCCAGCAGTGAATGGGCCTCTAATGAAAAACTGTTTTTT
TRBD2,TRBJ2-1,few,TRBV5-1,CASSLVSSGTYNEQFF,TGCGCCAGCAGCTTGGTCTCTAGCGGGACTTACAATGAGCAGTTCTTC
.,TRBJ2-5,.,TRBV7-7,CASSHNDGTQYF,TGTGCCAGCAGCCATAACGACGGGACCCAGTACTTC
.,TRBJ2-7,once,TRBV7-2,CASSSNTYEQYF,TGTGCCAGCAGCTCCAACACATACGAGCAGTACTTC
.,TRBJ1-5,many,TRBV19,CASSIGYGQPQHF,TGTGCCAGTAGTATTGGGTATGGTCAGCCCCAGCATTTT
.,TRBJ2-7,.,TRBV2,CASSVMSREQYF,TGTGCCAGCAGTGTTATGAGTCGCGAGCAGTACTTC
.,TRBJ1-2,many,TRBV7-9,CASSLFIAVDLNYGYTF,TGTGCCAGCAGCTTATTCATCGCCGTGGACCTTAACTATGGCTACACCTTC
.,TRBJ2-3,.,TRBV5-8,CASSLRRVTDTQYF,TGTGCCAGCAGCTTGAGGAGGGTCACAGATACGCAGTATTTT
.,TRBJ2-3,.,TRBV24-1,CATSSYQGSDTQYF,TGTGCCACCAGCAGCTACCAGGGGTCAGATACGCAGTATTTT
TRBD1,TRBJ1-1,.,TRBV2,CASVGTASTEAFF,TGTGCCAGCGTGGGGACAGCATCCACTGAAGCTTTCTTT
TRBD1,TRBJ2-7,.,TRBV12-3/TRBV12-4,CASSSDRVFYEQYF,TGTGCCAGCAGTTCGGACAGGGTTTTCTACGAGCAGTACTTC
.,TRBJ2-7,.,TRBV27,CASSFSRKTSALYEQYF,TGTGCCAGCAGTTTCAGCCGCAAGACGTCGGCGTTATACGAGCAGTACTTC
.,TRBJ1-2,many,TRBV11-2,CASSLAGWDYGYTF,TGTGCCAGCAGCTTAGCAGGGTGGGACTATGGCTACACCTTC
.,TRBJ1-6,.,TRBV5-4,CASSLSQGSSPLHF,TGTGCCAGCAGCTTGAGTCAGGGAAGTTCACCCCTCCACTTT
.,TRBJ2-7,.,TRBV4-3,CASSQGTETYEQYF,TGCGCCAGCAGCCAAGGGACAGAGACTTACGAGCAGTACTTC
TRBD2,TRBJ2-7,few,TRBV10-3,CAISVYSGDYEQYF,TGTGCCATCAGTGTCTATAGCGGGGACTACGAGCAGTACTTC